This TCR beta chain was identified during a study of spatial heterogeneity in lung cancer. Study-level background: In raw reads, more than 9.5 appearances on average were recorded for each unique TCR and UMI combination.

A distinct unique molecular identifier was carried by each TCR cDNA molecule. TCRdb reanalysed the 5' RACE reads using MiXCR and keeps one entry per CDR3 protein. The table includes approximately 49,000 distinct CDR3 sequences, roughly 5.2% detected once. Points from the study as a whole: At resection, ubiquitous expanded tumor TCRs appeared in blood more than at follow-up.

Time point noted: sample taken at primary tumor resection. Without sorting, whole RNA was sequenced from tumor, nontumor lung or frozen PBMC. A total of around 76 untreated early-stage non-small cell lung cancer patients served as donors. This clonotype was detected only a few times. Its specificity is not known. Per germline, CDR1 SEHNR and CDR2 FQNEAQ (reference sequence). The CDR3 is 13 residues long. V lost 5 bases to trimming and J lost 3 bases, with 8 bases between them. The chain has TRBV7-9 and TRBJ2-1; a possible D gene is TRBD1 (5 bases). The clonotype originates from a male donor with early-stage non-small cell lung cancer. Sample: PBMCs, taken at surgery. The CDR3 spells CASSQGDYNEQFF. The CDR3 region has the DNA TGTGCCAGCAGCCAAGGGGACTACAATGAGCAGTTCTTC.